This TCR beta chain was recovered during a study of neurological immune-mediated disorders. Findings of the study overall: Patients with HTLV-1-associated myelopathy showed the most TCR clonal expansion. Those with multiple sclerosis showed the least, falling below healthy controls.

This clonotype was counted ten times or more. Its cognate antigen is unknown. Germline CDR1 SQVTM, CDR2 ANQGSEA. With 6 bases clipped from V and 2 bases from J, the junction kept 8 bases outside the gene matches. This CDR3 region has 14 residues. MiXCR, run by TCRdb on the 5' RACE reads, gives a single entry per CDR3 protein. The sample includes about 58,000 distinct CDR3 sequences, approximately 3.1% of them seen just once. The rearrangement uses TRBV29-1 and TRBJ2-5, with 8 bases identical to TRBD2. The sequence was obtained from a woman aged 60 to 75 with multiple sclerosis. The sample was PBMCs. This CDR3 is CSVRGRGGQETQYF. Here the CDR3 DNA reads TGCAGCGTACGGGGACGGGGGGGACAAGAGACCCAGTACTTC.